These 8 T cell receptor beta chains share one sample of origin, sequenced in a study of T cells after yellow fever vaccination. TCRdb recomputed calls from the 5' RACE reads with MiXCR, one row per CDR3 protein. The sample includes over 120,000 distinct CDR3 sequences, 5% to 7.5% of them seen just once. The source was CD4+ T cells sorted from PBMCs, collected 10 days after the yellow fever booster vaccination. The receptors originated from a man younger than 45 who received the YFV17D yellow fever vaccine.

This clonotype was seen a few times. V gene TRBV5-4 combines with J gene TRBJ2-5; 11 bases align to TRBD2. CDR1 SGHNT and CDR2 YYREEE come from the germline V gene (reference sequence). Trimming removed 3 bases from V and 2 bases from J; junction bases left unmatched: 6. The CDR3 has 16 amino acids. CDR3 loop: CASSSTLAGGQETQYF. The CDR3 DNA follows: TGTGCCAGCAGCTCCACGCTAGCGGGAGGTCAAGAGACCCAGTACTTC.

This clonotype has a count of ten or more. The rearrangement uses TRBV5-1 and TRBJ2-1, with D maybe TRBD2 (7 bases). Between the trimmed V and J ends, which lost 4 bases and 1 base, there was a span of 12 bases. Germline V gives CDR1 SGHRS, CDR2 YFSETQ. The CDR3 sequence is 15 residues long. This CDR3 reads CASSRGGGSYNEQFF. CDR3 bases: TGCGCCAGCAGCCGAGGGGGGGGATCCTACAATGAGCAGTTCTTC.

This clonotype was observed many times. CDR3 DNA: TGTGCCAGCAGTTTTTCAACGGCACTCCCGAACACTGAAGCTTTCTTT. This translates into CASSFSTALPNTEAFF. The chain recombines TRBV28 with TRBJ1-1; no definite D call. This CDR3 comprises 16 residues. The germline V gene encodes CDR1 MDHEN and CDR2 SYDVKM. The germline V and J ends were trimmed by 3 bases and 1 base, with 15 bases remaining between them.

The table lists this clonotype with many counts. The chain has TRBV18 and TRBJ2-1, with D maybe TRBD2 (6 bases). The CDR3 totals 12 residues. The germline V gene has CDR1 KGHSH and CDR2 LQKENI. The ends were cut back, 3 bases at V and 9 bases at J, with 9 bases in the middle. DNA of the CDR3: TGTGCCAGCTCACCGACGGAGGGTGAGCAGTTCTTC. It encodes CASSPTEGEQFF. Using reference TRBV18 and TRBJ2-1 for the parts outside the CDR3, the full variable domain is NAGVMQNPRHLVRRRGQEARLRCSPMKGHSHVYWYRQLPEEGLKFMVYLQKENIIDESGMPKERFSAEFPKEGPSILRIQQVVRGDSAAYFCASSPTEGEQFFGPGTRLTVL.

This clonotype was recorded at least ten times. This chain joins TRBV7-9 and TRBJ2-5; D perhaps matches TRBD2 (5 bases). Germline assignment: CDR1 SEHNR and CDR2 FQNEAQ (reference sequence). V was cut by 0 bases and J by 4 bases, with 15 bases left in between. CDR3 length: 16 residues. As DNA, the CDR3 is TGTGCCAGCAGCTTAGCGGGCAGGTATCGGGGAGAGACCCAGTACTTC. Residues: CASSLAGRYRGETQYF.

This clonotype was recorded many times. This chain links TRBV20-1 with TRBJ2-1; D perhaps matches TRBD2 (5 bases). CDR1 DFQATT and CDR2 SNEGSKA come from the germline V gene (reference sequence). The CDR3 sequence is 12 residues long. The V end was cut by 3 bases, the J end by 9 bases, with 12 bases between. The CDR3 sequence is CSASTRSGEQFF. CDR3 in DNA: TGCAGTGCTAGTACTAGGTCGGGTGAGCAGTTCTTC.

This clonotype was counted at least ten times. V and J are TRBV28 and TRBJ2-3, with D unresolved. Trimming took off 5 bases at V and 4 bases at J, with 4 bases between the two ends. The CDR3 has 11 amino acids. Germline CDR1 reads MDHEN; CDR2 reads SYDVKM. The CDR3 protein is CASSPADTQYF. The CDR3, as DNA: TGTGCCAGCAGTCCAGCAGATACGCAGTATTTT.

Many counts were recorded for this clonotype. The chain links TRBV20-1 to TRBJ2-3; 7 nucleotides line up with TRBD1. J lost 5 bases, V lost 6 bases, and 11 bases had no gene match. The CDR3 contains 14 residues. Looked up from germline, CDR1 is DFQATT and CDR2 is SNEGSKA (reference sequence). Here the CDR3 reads CSALTGVGGDTQYF. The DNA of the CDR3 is TGCAGTGCCTTAACAGGGGTTGGGGGAGATACGCAGTATTTT.